The 16 T cell receptor beta chains listed next were all sequenced from one sample in a study of blood T cell repertoires in COVID-19. Generated by immunoSEQ multiplex PCR, the TCRdb table keeps only in-frame clones and is missing some. Of around 260,000 clones in the sample, around four fifths were seen once. Input material: PBMCs or T cells enriched from blood (not recorded which). These receptors all come from a man aged 25-40 years with acute COVID-19.

The gene calls are TRBV5-4 and TRBJ1-1; 11 nucleotides match TRBD1. Germline CDR1 SGHNT, CDR2 YYREEE (reference sequence). CDR3 length equals 14 residues. The V gene end was trimmed by 0 bases and the J gene end by 11 bases; junction bases not matched to a gene: 6. CDR3 nucleotide sequence: TGTGCCAGCAGCTTGGTAGGACAGGGGGCATCGGCTTTCTTT. Its protein product is CASSLVGQGASAFF.

This rearrangement joins TRBV5-4 to TRBJ2-1, with a possible D match to TRBD2 (7 bases). The germline CDR1 and CDR2 sequences are SGHNT and YYREEE (reference sequence). The CDR3 runs 15 residues. Trimming cost V 7 bases and J 12 bases, with 26 bases left between them. CDR3 in amino acids: CASSLPGGLSEWQFF. CDR3 nucleotides: TGTGCCAGCTCTCTACCGGGGGGCCTGAGTGAATGGCAGTTCTTC.

CDR3 sequence: CASSPPSGRLYNEQFF. The CDR3 region has the DNA TGTGCCAGCTCACCACCCAGTGGGAGGCTCTACAATGAGCAGTTCTTC. The chain links TRBV18 to TRBJ2-1; possible D gene TRBD2, 6 bases. Trimming shortened V by 0 bases and J by 3 bases, and 12 bases separated the two germline ends. Germline V lookup: CDR1 KGHSH, CDR2 LQKENI. The CDR3 totals 16 residues. The whole variable domain, remainder taken from reference TRBV18 and TRBJ2-1, is NAGVMQNPRHLVRRRGQEARLRCSPMKGHSHVYWYRQLPEEGLKFMVYLQKENIIDESGMPKERFSAEFPKEGPSILRIQQVVRGDSAAYFCASSPPSGRLYNEQFFGPGTRLTVL.

The chain links TRBV5-6 to TRBJ1-1; D remains ambiguous. The CDR3 is made up of 12 amino acids. V was pared by 1 base and J by 4 bases, with 5 bases between. Germline lookup yields CDR1 SGHDT and CDR2 YYEEEE. CDR3 sequence: CASSLSSTEAFF. The CDR3 DNA sequence: TGTGCCAGCAGCTTGAGTAGCACTGAAGCTTTCTTT.

The rearrangement links TRBV28 to TRBJ1-2, with 8 bases fitting TRBD1. Germline assignment: CDR1 MDHEN and CDR2 SYDVKM. This CDR3 region has 14 residues. With 10 bases clipped from V and 5 bases from J, the junction kept 12 bases outside the gene matches. In DNA, the CDR3 is TGTGCCACCGAAGAACAGGGGGGCCCGTATGGCTACACCTTC. Translation gives CATEEQGGPYGYTF.

The CDR3 protein is CSASDGRARLGEQFF. In nucleotides, the CDR3 is TGCAGTGCTAGTGACGGGAGGGCCAGGCTTGGTGAGCAGTTCTTC. The chain employs TRBV20-1 and TRBJ2-1; 8 bases align to TRBD2. This CDR3 is built from 15 residues. The V and J ends lost 3 bases and 9 bases, in that order; junction bases with no gene match: 13. Looked up from germline, CDR1 is DFQATT and CDR2 is SNEGSKA (reference sequence).

The chain has TRBV28 and TRBJ1-2; D may be TRBD1 (6 bases). V lost 3 bases, J lost 3 bases, and 14 bases lay in between. Per germline, CDR1 MDHEN and CDR2 SYDVKM. This CDR3 has 15 amino acids. The CDR3 DNA sequence: TGTGCCAGCAGTTTGGGGGGGGCCAGTGACTATGGCTACACCTTC. Protein sequence: CASSLGGASDYGYTF.

The chain couples TRBV5-1 to TRBJ2-2, with TRBD1 matching 7 bases. The J segment lost 5 bases and the V segment lost 1 base, leaving 5 bases of the junction unmatched. CDR3 length equals 15 residues. CDR1 and CDR2 (germline): SGHRS, YFSETQ. CDR3 protein: CASSLNRGKTGELFF. CDR3 nucleotides: TGCGCCAGCAGCTTGAACAGGGGAAAAACCGGGGAGCTGTTTTTT.

This chain joins TRBV9 and TRBJ2-1, with TRBD2 identical over 8 bases. J gave up 7 bases and V 0 bases, and 6 bases lay outside the gene matches. Germline CDR1 reads SGDLS; CDR2 reads YYNGEE. The CDR3 length is 15 residues. CDR3 DNA: TGTGCCAGCAGCGTAGAAAGCGGGAGAATAAATGAGCAGTTCTTC. Its protein is CASSVESGRINEQFF.

This clone was observed once. The V and J genes are TRBV5-4 and TRBJ2-5; 9 bases match TRBD2. Per germline, CDR1 SGHNT and CDR2 YYREEE (reference sequence). The CDR3 is 16 amino acids. The J segment lost 2 bases and the V segment lost 3 bases, leaving 8 bases of the junction unmatched. CDR3 protein: CASSSRSGRAQETQYF. DNA of the CDR3: TGTGCCAGCAGCTCCCGTAGCGGGAGAGCGCAAGAGACCCAGTACTTC.

V and J are TRBV21-1 and TRBJ1-1. TRBV21-1 is noted as a pseudogene. The CDR3 runs to 15 residues. CDR3 DNA: TGTGCCAGCAGCTCCCGTGACTTTTCTGGCACTGAAGCTTTCTTT. It translates to CASSSRDFSGTEAFF.

The chain uses TRBV3-1 (or the pseudogene TRBV3-2) and TRBJ1-2; D uncertain. The germline CDR1 and CDR2 sequences are LGHDT and YNNKEL (reference sequence). Trimming left V 1 base short and J 8 bases short, with 11 bases between. The CDR3 loop spans 13 amino acids. Here the CDR3 reads CASSQVGSRGYTF. The DNA of the CDR3 is TGTGCCAGCAGCCAAGTAGGCTCTAGGGGCTACACCTTC.

J is TRBJ1-2 and V is TRBV11-2, with D possibly being TRBD1 (5 bases). The germline V gene encodes CDR1 SGHAT and CDR2 FQNNGV. The CDR3 runs 15 residues. V was shortened by 0 bases and J by 4 bases, with 12 bases between the two germline ends. The CDR3 is CASSLEAGRSYGYTF. CDR3 nucleotide sequence: TGTGCCAGCAGCTTAGAAGCGGGGCGGTCCTATGGCTACACCTTC.

This chain connects TRBV24-1 to TRBJ1-1; D is uncertain. V shed 6 bases and J shed 8 bases, with 9 bases lying between them. Germline CDR1 is KGHDR and CDR2 is SFDVKD. The CDR3 is made up of 11 amino acids. The CDR3 nucleotides are TGTGCCACCAGTAATAGAGTAGAAGCTTTCTTT. It yields the protein CATSNRVEAFF.

This clone was recorded once. The chain couples TRBV11-2 to TRBJ1-2; D might be TRBD1 (5 bases). The CDR3 is 16 residues long. Germline V gene data show CDR1 as SGHAT and CDR2 as FQNNGV. V was clipped by 0 bases and J by 5 bases, with 16 bases between them. This CDR3 is CASSLEGHFGNYGYTF. CDR3 nucleotide sequence: TGTGCCAGCAGCTTAGAGGGGCACTTCGGTAATTATGGCTACACCTTC.

The CDR3 is CASSWTWRGGRETQYF. Written as DNA, the CDR3 is TGTGCCAGCAGCTGGACCTGGCGGGGGGGGCGGGAGACCCAGTACTTC. This chain links TRBV5-4 with TRBJ2-5, with TRBD2 identical over 9 bases. V lost 3 bases to trimming and J lost 5 bases; unmatched junction nucleotides: 11. Looked up from germline, CDR1 is SGHNT and CDR2 is YYREEE (reference sequence). The CDR3 extends over 16 amino acids.